The 20 T cell receptor beta chains below were found in one sample sequenced in a study of T cells in Graves' hyperthyroidism and ophthalmopathy. TCR beta CDR3 regions were amplified from RNA. The HTBI primer set drove a first-round RT-PCR of the TCR CDR3. TCRdb re-analysed the multiplex PCR reads in MiXCR, keeping a single row per CDR3 protein. The sample lists about 600,000 distinct CDR3 sequences; approximately 14% were seen once. Sequencing input: blood. These receptors all stem from a woman aged 50 to 60 with Graves' ophthalmopathy.

At least ten counts were recorded for this clonotype. This chain joins TRBV11-1 and TRBJ2-3; 9 nucleotides match TRBD1. Germline V gene sequence: CDR1 SGHAT, CDR2 FQDESV (reference sequence). The CDR3 is 17 residues long. The ends lost 1 base at V and 0 bases at J; junction bases unmatched: 5. The CDR3: CASSLGGQGLSTDTQYF. The CDR3 DNA is TGTGCCAGCAGCTTAGGCGGACAGGGGTTGAGCACAGATACGCAGTATTTT.

This clonotype was seen at least ten times. The chain couples TRBV4-1 to TRBJ2-7; TRBD1 is a possible D gene (5 bases). Trimming took off 2 bases at V and 9 bases at J, with 20 bases between the two ends. The CDR3 runs 15 residues. Germline CDR1 MGHRA, CDR2 YSYEKL. In nucleotides, the CDR3 is TGCGCCAGCAGCCAAACGGAGTCAGGGCTAAGATGGCAGTACTTC. Amino acid sequence: CASSQTESGLRWQYF.

This clonotype was observed a few times. The V call is TRBV28, the J call TRBJ1-4; D possibly corresponds to TRBD1 (6 bases). The germline V gene encodes CDR1 MDHEN and CDR2 SYDVKM. V lost 3 bases, J lost 4 bases, and 12 bases lay in between. The CDR3 contains 15 residues. The CDR3 bases are TGTGCCAGCAGTTTCCCCTGGACAGTTAATGAAAAACTGTTTTTT. Protein: CASSFPWTVNEKLFF.

This clonotype was counted many times. The chain joins TRBV28 to TRBJ2-5, with D perhaps TRBD2 (5 bases). Germline V gene data show CDR1 as MDHEN and CDR2 as SYDVKM. Trimming pared 5 bases from V and 2 bases from J, leaving 18 bases between. This CDR3 comprises 16 residues. CDR3: CASSLASWYRQETQYF. The CDR3 DNA is TGTGCCAGCAGTCTAGCCTCTTGGTACCGACAAGAGACCCAGTACTTC. The whole variable domain, remainder taken from reference TRBV28 and TRBJ2-5, is DVKVTQSSRYLVKRTGEKVFLECVQDMDHENMFWYRQDPGLGLRLIYFSYDVKMKEKGDIPEGYSVSREKKERFSLILESASTNQTSMYLCASSLASWYRQETQYFGPGTRLLVL.

This clonotype occurred many times. The chain is built from TRBV7-3 and TRBJ2-7, with no clear D. Deletions cut 5 bases from V and 2 bases from J, with 16 bases between. Germline CDR1 and CDR2: SGHTA and FQGTGA. This CDR3 comprises 15 residues. The CDR3 sequence is CASSVSSARTYEQYF. The CDR3 nucleotides read TGTGCCAGCAGCGTATCATCCGCCAGAACCTACGAGCAGTACTTC.

The rearrangement joins TRBV6-9 to TRBJ1-2; D perhaps matches TRBD1 (6 bases). Germline lookup yields CDR1 MNHGY and CDR2 SVAAGI. V lost 4 bases, J lost 3 bases, and 18 bases lay in between. The CDR3 is made up of 16 amino acids. The CDR3 loop reads CASSSTGTRGYYGYTF. Here the CDR3 DNA reads TGTGCCAGCAGTTCAACAGGGACCCGCGGATACTATGGCTACACCTTC.

This clonotype has ten or more counts. V usage is TRBV18 and J usage is TRBJ1-4; D not certain. Looked up from germline, CDR1 is KGHSH and CDR2 is LQKENI. The CDR3 runs 15 residues. Trimming took 5 bases from V and 3 from J, leaving 13 bases between them. The CDR3 protein is CASSTLAGANEKLFF. CDR3 nucleotide sequence: TGTGCCAGCTCAACTTTGGCCGGGGCTAATGAAAAACTGTTTTTT.

Ten or more counts support this clonotype. V gene TRBV7-8 combines with J gene TRBJ2-1; 11 positions match TRBD2. Germline V gene data show CDR1 as SGHVS and CDR2 as FQNEAQ. The J segment lost 5 bases and the V segment lost 4 bases, leaving 7 bases of the junction unmatched. The CDR3 consists of 16 residues. The CDR3 DNA sequence: TGTGCCAGCAGCTCCGTAGCGGGAGGGCTGAACAATGAGCAGTTCTTC. Amino acids: CASSSVAGGLNNEQFF.

This clonotype was recorded many times. This chain uses TRBV6-2 or TRBV6-3 with TRBJ1-1; D call uncertain. The CDR3 spans 12 residues. Between the trimmed V and J ends, which lost 10 bases and 2 bases, there was a span of 11 bases. Germline V gene lookup returns CDR1 MNHEY and CDR2 SVGEGT. The CDR3 sequence: CATSRPNTEAFF. The DNA for the CDR3 is TGTGCCACCTCTAGACCCAACACTGAAGCTTTCTTT.

This chain connects TRBV11-2 to TRBJ1-5, with D possibly being TRBD1 (5 bases). Germline CDR1 and CDR2: SGHAT and FQNNGV. The CDR3 is made up of 14 amino acids. V was trimmed by 4 bases and J by 4 bases, leaving 11 bases between them. CDR3 sequence (DNA): TGTGCCAGCAGCTCCCAGGGCCTTAATCAGCCCCAGCATTTT. Translated, it gives CASSSQGLNQPQHF.

V gene TRBV20-1 combines with J gene TRBJ2-2; D not resolved. Germline-derived CDR1 and CDR2 are DFQATT and SNEGSKA (reference sequence). V lost 0 bases, J lost 5 bases, and 10 bases lay in between. This CDR3 is 14 amino acids long. This CDR3 is CSARDLARTGELFF. In DNA, the CDR3 is TGCAGTGCTAGAGATCTGGCTCGTACCGGGGAGCTGTTTTTT.

This clonotype was recorded at least ten times. The chain links TRBV28 to TRBJ2-1; 11 nucleotides line up with TRBD2. After removal of 2 bases from V and 0 bases from J, the junction contained 12 bases not matched to a gene. There are 20 residues in the CDR3. Looked up from germline, CDR1 is MDHEN and CDR2 is SYDVKM. The CDR3: CASSLTGLAGEYSSYNEQFF. The CDR3 nucleotides are TGTGCCAGCAGTTTAACCGGACTAGCGGGTGAATATAGCTCCTACAATGAGCAGTTCTTC.

This clonotype was detected only a few times. The V call is TRBV10-3, the J call TRBJ1-3; TRBD1 agrees at 9 bases. This CDR3 comprises 15 residues. With 8 bases clipped from V and 1 base from J, the junction kept 6 bases outside the gene matches. Per the germline V gene, CDR1 is ENHRY and CDR2 is SYGVKD. This CDR3 reads CAISWTGESGNTIYF. For the CDR3, the DNA is TGTGCCATCTCATGGACAGGGGAATCTGGAAACACCATATATTTT.

This clonotype was seen many times. V and J are TRBV3-1 and TRBJ2-1, with 7 nucleotides matching TRBD2. The trim removed 2 bases at V and 4 bases at J, leaving 2 bases unmatched. The CDR3 runs to 14 residues. Germline CDR1 LGHDT, CDR2 YNNKEL (reference sequence). The CDR3 here is CASSQRLAYNEQFF. CDR3 nucleotides: TGTGCCAGCAGCCAACGACTAGCATACAATGAGCAGTTCTTC.

The V and J genes are TRBV29-1 and TRBJ2-3; 12 bases match TRBD2. Germline CDR1 and CDR2: SQVTM and ANQGSEA. The CDR3 has 13 residues. The V and J ends lost 4 bases and 4 bases, in that order; junction bases with no gene match: 0. CDR3 region: CSVGLAGADTQYF. The CDR3 DNA follows: TGCAGCGTTGGACTAGCGGGAGCAGATACGCAGTATTTT.

The chain recombines TRBV20-1 with TRBJ1-5, with TRBD1 matching over 7 bases. The CDR3 is 15 residues long. Germline V CDR1 and CDR2: DFQATT, SNEGSKA (reference sequence). V was clipped by 2 bases and J by 4 bases; unmatched bases: 8. In nucleotides, the CDR3 is TGCAGTGCTAGAATACAGGGGCCAGGGAATCAGCCCCAGCATTTT. Its translation is CSARIQGPGNQPQHF.

There are many counts of this clonotype. The chain has TRBV7-9 and TRBJ1-4; 7 nucleotides align to TRBD1. The CDR3 consists of 15 residues. The trim removed 3 bases at V and 5 bases at J, leaving 6 bases unmatched. Germline CDR1 is SEHNR and CDR2 is FQNEAQ (reference sequence). The DNA for the CDR3 is TGTGCCAGCAGCTTTTCAGGGGGGAAGAATGAAAAACTGTTTTTT. Protein sequence: CASSFSGGKNEKLFF.

In its sample, this clonotype was seen many times. The chain combines TRBV2 with TRBJ2-7, with 8 positions matching TRBD2. Germline V gives CDR1 SNHLY, CDR2 FYNNEI. The CDR3 spans 15 residues. V was clipped by 0 bases and J by 0 bases; unmatched bases: 1. CDR3 sequence (DNA): TGTGCCAGCAGTGAAGCGAGCGGGAGCTCCTACGAGCAGTACTTC. Its protein product is CASSEASGSSYEQYF.

Many counts were recorded for this clonotype. This chain links TRBV10-3 with TRBJ2-7; TRBD1 is a possible D gene (6 bases). CDR1 and CDR2 (germline): ENHRY, SYGVKD. V lost 3 bases to trimming and J lost 0 bases, with 9 bases between them. This CDR3 is 14 amino acids long. The CDR3 reads CAISDRDNSYEQYF. Here the CDR3 DNA reads TGTGCCATCAGTGATCGGGACAACTCCTACGAGCAGTACTTC.

The V gene is TRBV29-1, the J gene TRBJ2-1, with 9 nucleotides matching TRBD1. This CDR3 region has 14 residues. Germline V gives CDR1 SQVTM, CDR2 ANQGSEA. Losses at the gene ends were 4 bases for V and 6 bases for J; bases not matched to a gene: 7. The CDR3 DNA sequence: TGCAGCGTTGCGGGGACAGGGAGGTCCAATGAGCAGTTCTTC. This codes for CSVAGTGRSNEQFF.